The 15 T cell receptor beta chains below come from one sample, sequenced in a study of blood T cell repertoires in COVID-19. Generated by immunoSEQ multiplex PCR, the TCRdb table keeps only in-frame clones and is missing some. The top ten hold roughly 3% of the sample, which has about 160,000 clones, about 85% seen once. Sequencing used peripheral blood. Receptors were obtained from a human donor with acute or convalescent COVID-19. The donor label of this sample is uncertain.

The chain carries TRBV5-1 and TRBJ1-5; unclear D gene. This CDR3 has 14 amino acids. V was cut by 0 bases and J by 5 bases, with 9 bases left in between. Per germline, CDR1 SGHRS and CDR2 YFSETQ. Here the CDR3 reads CASSLGGFDQPQHF. The CDR3 nucleotides are TGCGCCAGCAGCTTGGGCGGATTCGATCAGCCCCAGCATTTT.

The chain employs TRBV19 and TRBJ1-2; 7 bases map to TRBD1. Germline V lookup: CDR1 LNHDA, CDR2 SQIVND (reference sequence). Trimming removed 7 bases from V and 2 bases from J; junction bases left unmatched: 1. This CDR3 spans 12 amino acids. The CDR3, as DNA: TGTGCCAGTACGACAGGGAACTATGGCTACACCTTC. This gives the protein CASTTGNYGYTF.

The chain combines TRBV7-2 with TRBJ2-1, with 11 bases identical to TRBD1. V gave up 11 bases and J gave up 9 bases; unmatched junction bases: 9. The CDR3 extends over 13 amino acids. In germline, CDR1 is SGHTA, CDR2 FQGNSA. The CDR3, as DNA: TGTGCCGGACAGGGGGCGTGGGATGGTGAGCAGTTCTTC. This sequence encodes CAGQGAWDGEQFF.

In its sample, this clone was seen once. V usage is TRBV24-1 and J usage is TRBJ2-1; a possible D gene is TRBD1 (7 bases). Trimming shortened V by 6 bases and J by 4 bases, and 15 bases separated the two germline ends. This CDR3 has 15 residues. Germline V gives CDR1 KGHDR, CDR2 SFDVKD. CDR3 amino acids: CATSPRGAPYNEQFF. Here the CDR3 DNA reads TGTGCCACCAGTCCCAGGGGGGCTCCTTACAATGAGCAGTTCTTC.

This clone was counted a few times. J is TRBJ2-1 and V is TRBV5-1, with 12 bases identical to TRBD2. This CDR3 comprises 14 residues. V shed 4 bases, J shed 7 bases, and the junction held 3 bases outside the gene matches. Germline V gene sequence: CDR1 SGHRS, CDR2 YFSETQ. The CDR3 bases are TGCGCCAGCAGCGACCTAGCGGGGGGGAATGAGCAGTTCTTC. Protein: CASSDLAGGNEQFF.

The chain recombines TRBV11-2 with TRBJ2-5; perhaps TRBD2 as D (5 bases). This CDR3 contains 14 residues. Trimming took off 3 bases at V and 5 bases at J, with 13 bases between the two ends. CDR1 is SGHAT and CDR2 is FQNNGV in the germline V gene. The CDR3 sequence: CASSFTSLTETQYF. For the CDR3, the DNA is TGTGCCAGCAGCTTTACTAGTCTGACGGAGACCCAGTACTTC.

The chain links TRBV19 to TRBJ2-5; 7 bases match TRBD1. The germline gives CDR1 LNHDA, CDR2 SQIVND (reference sequence). Trimming took 5 bases from V and 1 from J; bases not matched to a gene: 7. The CDR3 length is 15 residues. For the CDR3, the DNA is TGTGCCAGTAGTTCGTGGGACAGTCCCCAAGAGACCCAGTACTTC. Amino acid sequence: CASSSWDSPQETQYF.

The chain is built from TRBV7-8 and TRBJ1-2; a weak D match, TRBD1 (5 bases). V was cut by 3 bases and J by 2 bases, with 7 bases left in between. Per the germline V gene, CDR1 is SGHVS and CDR2 is FQNEAQ. The CDR3 sequence is 13 residues long. The CDR3 loop is CASSLTANYGYTF. The CDR3 DNA is TGTGCCAGCAGCTTGACAGCGAACTATGGCTACACCTTC.

The chain employs TRBV4-2 and TRBJ1-1; 9 positions agree with TRBD1. Germline CDR1 is LGHNA and CDR2 is YNFKEQ. This CDR3 spans 17 amino acids. The J segment lost 2 bases and the V segment lost 0 bases, leaving 7 bases of the junction unmatched. CDR3 sequence (DNA): TGTGCCAGCAGCCAAGATCCTCGGGACAGGGAAAACACTGAAGCTTTCTTT. This encodes CASSQDPRDRENTEAFF.

The chain couples TRBV11-3 to TRBJ1-2; D might be TRBD1 (6 bases). Germline CDR1 is SGHNT and CDR2 is YENEEA. This CDR3 has 12 residues. The V end was cut by 3 bases, the J end by 5 bases, with 7 bases between. The CDR3 sequence is CASSLTGYGYTF. The CDR3 DNA sequence: TGTGCCAGCAGCTTGACAGGTTATGGCTACACCTTC. Full variable domain (missing parts from reference TRBV11-3 and TRBJ1-2): EAGVVQSPRYKIIEKKQPVAFWCNPISGHNTLYWYLQNLGQGPELLIRYENEEAVDDSQLPKDRFSAERLKGVDSTLKIQPAELGDSAVYLCASSLTGYGYTFGSGTRLTVV.

This clone was seen a handful of times. The chain links TRBV4-1 to TRBJ1-2, with D uncertain. The ends were cut back, 1 base at V and 4 bases at J, with 16 bases in the middle. The length of the CDR3 is 16 residues. CDR1 is MGHRA and CDR2 is YSYEKL in the germline V gene. CDR3 in DNA: TGCGCCAGCAGCCAAGTCACACCCGGGAACGGCTATGGCTACACCTTC. Translation: CASSQVTPGNGYGYTF.

This rearrangement joins TRBV7-3 to TRBJ2-5, with TRBD2 matching 11 bases. J gave up 2 bases and V 1 base, and 6 bases lay outside the gene matches. The V gene's germline CDR1 is SGHTA and CDR2 FQGTGA. This CDR3 is 17 amino acids long. The CDR3 region is CASSLNPASGGQETQYF. The CDR3 DNA follows: TGTGCCAGCAGCTTAAATCCGGCTAGCGGGGGGCAAGAGACCCAGTACTTC.

The chain joins TRBV4-1 to TRBJ1-2, with no clear D. Germline loops: CDR1 MGHRA, CDR2 YSYEKL. CDR3 size: 14 residues. Trimming shortened V by 5 bases and J by 2 bases, and 12 bases separated the two germline ends. This CDR3 is CASSSPTGNYGYTF. DNA for the CDR3: TGCGCCAGCAGCTCCCCGACGGGGAACTATGGCTACACCTTC.

This chain links TRBV10-2 with TRBJ2-2, with D unclear. CDR3 size: 15 residues. Trimming removed 6 bases from V and 1 base from J, with 12 bases in between. Germline lookup yields CDR1 WSHSY and CDR2 SAAADI. The CDR3 coding sequence is TGCGCCAGCAGCGATCTAGAAAGGAACACCGGGGAGCTGTTTTTT. It translates to CASSDLERNTGELFF.

The chain joins TRBV27 to TRBJ2-2; 7 bases fit TRBD2. In germline, CDR1 is MNHEY, CDR2 SMNVEV (reference sequence). The CDR3 runs to 17 residues. The V segment lost 0 bases and the J segment 2 bases; nucleotides outside the gene matches: 6. The CDR3 DNA reads as TGTGCCAGCAGTTTATCTGGTGGGAGGGTAAACACCGGGGAGCTGTTTTTT. This translates into CASSLSGGRVNTGELFF.